The source of this T cell receptor beta chain is a study of blood T cell repertoires in COVID-19 (dated by TCRdb to about 2020). About the investigation overall: The collaborator samples originated in the United States, Italy and Spain and spanned the acute and convalescent phases of COVID-19. A de-identified subject ID, COVID-19 status, age in years and sex were almost always included in the sample metadata. The material from the prospective study consisted of cDNA or gDNA derived from T cells, B-cell-depleted T cells, or PBMCs. Where HLA class I and class II types were available, the types were taken from metadata supplied by the sample provider, not from assay-based typing. The samples were drawn from the first 160 participants of the ongoing ImmuneRACE study and from 1,254 subjects provided by 6 global collaborators. A freely available public database, intended as a resource for researchers studying the immune response to SARS-CoV-2, is where the repertoires were released. The dataset comprised deeply sampled blood TCRbeta repertoires from subjects exposed to, actively infected with, or recovered from COVID-19.

Details on this clone: Its antigen specificity is not known. No quality values exist for individual bases; no much larger clone is one base distant.

The immunoSEQ Assay, a bias-controlled multiplex PCR, was used to amplify TCRbeta CDR3 regions from genomic DNA. As for the original processing: Within the assay, amplification of reference gene primers was used to estimate how many nucleated cells each sample contained. To quantify the absolute abundance of each unique TCRbeta CDR3 rearrangement, sequence reads were collapsed and filtered. For each sample, productive Simpson clonality was calculated by taking the square root of Simpson's diversity index across productive rearrangements. Sourced from immuneACCESS, this table was stored by TCRdb with only in-frame sequences that have V and J called. A share of the clones is absent; for the studies checked, an unresolved V gene accounts for under half, and the remainder has no known explanation. For V, J and clone size, that table is used; D and trimming come from the DNA. For this sample there are over 350,000 clones; roughly 87% appear just once. The ten largest clones represent roughly 1.9% of the sample.

Beyond this particular receptor, the publication reports: How much clinical and demographic metadata was included differed by source and by participant, and the metadata was provided uncurated.

Reading from cysteine to phenylalanine, the CDR3 counts 17 amino acids. Of the read, only the CDR3 DNA is kept; its 51 bases are in frame from base 1. Germline trimming: 2 bases from V, 2 bases from J; junction bases outside gene matches: 7. In the germline V gene, CDR1 corresponds to MDHEN and CDR2 to SYDVKM. Enrolling through a virtual design, the prospective study's participants ranged in age from roughly 18 to 100 years and lived across roughly 23 United States geographic areas. Cohort assignment in the prospective study relied on participant-reported clinical history from a screening survey and a study questionnaire. Each participant in the prospective study had whole blood, serum and a nasopharyngeal or oropharyngeal swab collected by mobile phlebotomists. Over a roughly 2-month period, participants in the prospective study had the option of providing additional blood draws and questionnaires. Prospective study blood samples were shipped either frozen or at room temperature before DNA extraction.

The chain couples TRBV28 to TRBJ2-7, with 12 bases aligning to TRBD1. The TCR sequence derives from a woman between 18 and 29 years old with acute COVID-19. The specimen sequenced was PBMCs or T cells enriched from blood (not recorded which). The DNA is as follows: TGTGCCAGCAGTTTACCGGTGGGACAGGGGGCCGCCTACGAGCAGTACTTC. Translated, this is CASSLPVGQGAAYEQYF.